These T cell receptor beta chains were read from a single sample in a study of T-cell reconstitution after alpha-beta-depleted transplantation in children. MiXCR, run by TCRdb on the PCR reads, gives a single entry per CDR3 protein. Of some 550,000 distinct CDR3 sequences detected, 23% appear once; the ten largest clones hold roughly an eighth. Sequencing was performed on PBMCs, mostly from graft donor cells, taken 360 days after TCRalphabeta/CD19-depleted stem cell transplant. These TCRs come from a boy under three years old who had a stem cell transplant for acute myeloid leukemia, so the T cells may come from the graft donor. CDR3s include the opening cysteine and the closing phenylalanine or tryptophan. A D gene is named only where the DNA matches it firmly. Rows may omit the clone size; those that give it use once, few, many or a size class.

CDR3 DNA: TGCAGTGCTAGACAGGTCACCGGCTACACCTTC; CDR3 protein: CSARQVTGYTF; clone size: few; V gene: TRBV20-1; J gene: TRBJ1-2; D gene: .
CDR3 DNA: TGTGTCAGTCACGGGGGGGGAAGCTCCTATAATTCACCCCTCCACTTT; CDR3 protein: CVSHGGGSSYNSPLHF; clone size: once; V gene: TRBV12-3/TRBV12-4; J gene: TRBJ1-6; D gene: .
CDR3 DNA: TGTGCCAGCAGCTTAGCGGCGGCGGGCACGCAGTATTTT; CDR3 protein: CASSLAAAGTQYF; clone size: many; V gene: TRBV7-9; J gene: TRBJ2-3; D gene: .
CDR3 DNA: TGTGCCTGGAATTGGGCAGGCTATGCCTACGAGCAGTACTTC; CDR3 protein: CAWNWAGYAYEQYF; clone size: many; V gene: TRBV30; J gene: TRBJ2-7; D gene: .
CDR3 DNA: TGTGCCAGCAGTTACTCGGGACAGGTCAATCAGCCCCAGCATTTT; CDR3 protein: CASSYSGQVNQPQHF; clone size: .; V gene: TRBV6-5; J gene: TRBJ1-5; D gene: TRBD1
CDR3 DNA: TGCAGTGTTACCGGGACTAGCAAAAACATTCAGTACTTC; CDR3 protein: CSVTGTSKNIQYF; clone size: .; V gene: TRBV20-1; J gene: TRBJ2-4; D gene: TRBD2
CDR3 DNA: TGTGCCAGCAGCTTAAACAGGGGGCCGGAGCAGTACTTC; CDR3 protein: CASSLNRGPEQYF; clone size: .; V gene: TRBV7-2; J gene: TRBJ2-7; D gene: TRBD1
CDR3 DNA: TGTGCCAGCAGCAGCATCGGGACAGGGGAGGGCTACACCTTC; CDR3 protein: CASSSIGTGEGYTF; clone size: few; V gene: TRBV6-1; J gene: TRBJ1-2; D gene: TRBD1
CDR3 DNA: TGTGCCATCAGTGATATGGGGTCCCTCAGCGCCACCCTCCACTTT; CDR3 protein: CAISDMGSLSATLHF; clone size: .; V gene: TRBV10-3; J gene: TRBJ1-6; D gene: .
CDR3 DNA: TGCAGTGCATCCCCGGGGACAGGGGGACCCTACGGCTATGGCTACACCTTC; CDR3 protein: CSASPGTGGPYGYGYTF; clone size: .; V gene: TRBV20-1; J gene: TRBJ1-2; D gene: TRBD1
CDR3 DNA: TGTGCCAGCTCACCGAGGGATGGGGAGACCCAGTACTTC; CDR3 protein: CASSPRDGETQYF; clone size: .; V gene: TRBV18; J gene: TRBJ2-5; D gene: .
CDR3 DNA: TGTGCCACCAGTGATTTGGAGGGAATCTATGGCTACACCTTC; CDR3 protein: CATSDLEGIYGYTF; clone size: .; V gene: TRBV24-1; J gene: TRBJ1-2; D gene: .
CDR3 DNA: TGTGCCAGCAGCCATGGTTCTAGCAACACAGATACGCAGTATTTT; CDR3 protein: CASSHGSSNTDTQYF; clone size: .; V gene: TRBV7-9; J gene: TRBJ2-3; D gene: .
CDR3 DNA: TGCAGTGCTAGTCTGCCACGCACGCTTTCCAACACTGAAGCTTTCTTT; CDR3 protein: CSASLPRTLSNTEAFF; clone size: few; V gene: TRBV20-1; J gene: TRBJ1-1; D gene: .
CDR3 DNA: TGTGCCTGGGGTACCAGCCGCAGCTCCTACAATGAGCAGTTCTTC; CDR3 protein: CAWGTSRSSYNEQFF; clone size: few; V gene: TRBV30; J gene: TRBJ2-1; D gene: .
CDR3 DNA: TGCAGTGCTAGAGAGGGGGGCCGGTACGAGCAGTACTTC; CDR3 protein: CSAREGGRYEQYF; clone size: many; V gene: TRBV20-1; J gene: TRBJ2-7; D gene: .
CDR3 DNA: TGCAGTGCTAGTTGGGGCTGGACACCGAACACCGGGGAGCTGTTTTTT; CDR3 protein: CSASWGWTPNTGELFF; clone size: .; V gene: TRBV20-1; J gene: TRBJ2-2; D gene: .
CDR3 DNA: TGTGCCAGTAAAAGGGCCAGCACAGCGCAACAGCCCCAGCATTTT; CDR3 protein: CASKRASTAQQPQHF; clone size: .; V gene: TRBV19; J gene: TRBJ1-5; D gene: .
CDR3 DNA: TGCGCCAGCAGCACCACCGGGACCAACAATGAGCAGTTCTTC; CDR3 protein: CASSTTGTNNEQFF; clone size: .; V gene: TRBV5-1; J gene: TRBJ2-1; D gene: .
CDR3 DNA: TGCAGTGCCCTTCCGCACTCGAATGAAAAACTGTTTTTT; CDR3 protein: CSALPHSNEKLFF; clone size: few; V gene: TRBV20-1; J gene: TRBJ1-4; D gene: .
CDR3 DNA: TGTGCCAGCAGCGATACAGGTTACAATCAGCCCCAGCATTTT; CDR3 protein: CASSDTGYNQPQHF; clone size: many; V gene: TRBV7-2; J gene: TRBJ1-5; D gene: .
CDR3 DNA: TGTGCCAGCAGCCAAGTGGAGCGGACAGGGGAGTATGGCTACACCTTC; CDR3 protein: CASSQVERTGEYGYTF; clone size: few; V gene: TRBV3-1; J gene: TRBJ1-2; D gene: TRBD1
CDR3 DNA: TGCAGTGCTAGAGATCAGGGTTCCCGTGGCTACACCTTC; CDR3 protein: CSARDQGSRGYTF; clone size: .; V gene: TRBV20-1; J gene: TRBJ1-2; D gene: .
CDR3 DNA: TGTGCCAGCAGGAGGGGACGAGAGACTGAAGCTTTCTTT; CDR3 protein: CASRRGRETEAFF; clone size: many; V gene: TRBV6-6; J gene: TRBJ1-1; D gene: .
CDR3 DNA: TGTGCCAGCAGTTTATTTGGAGGGGGCCCCGGGGATGAGCAGTTCTTC; CDR3 protein: CASSLFGGGPGDEQFF; clone size: .; V gene: TRBV27; J gene: TRBJ2-1; D gene: .
CDR3 DNA: TGTGCCAGCAGCTTATATGGTTTGACCAAAGAGACCCAGTACTTC; CDR3 protein: CASSLYGLTKETQYF; clone size: few; V gene: TRBV7-2; J gene: TRBJ2-5; D gene: .
CDR3 DNA: TGTGCCAGCAGCTTGGCCTCAGGGAACACAGATACGCAGTATTTT; CDR3 protein: CASSLASGNTDTQYF; clone size: .; V gene: TRBV5-5; J gene: TRBJ2-3; D gene: .
CDR3 DNA: TGCAGCGTTACGTATACAGGGATCTTCAAGTTCTTC; CDR3 protein: CSVTYTGIFKFF; clone size: .; V gene: TRBV29-1; J gene: TRBJ2-1; D gene: .